This T cell receptor beta chain is from a study of blood T cell repertoires in COVID-19. J gave up 5 bases and V 6 bases, and 9 bases lay outside the gene matches. The CDR3 runs 15 residues. The germline gives CDR1 SGHAT, CDR2 FQNNGV. In the original analysis: Reference gene primer amplification gave estimated nucleated cell counts. Method: immunoSEQ multiplex PCR; TCRdb's copy keeps in-frame clones and lacks some. The V and J calls and clone size were taken over from that table, and D and trimming were inferred from the DNA. The repertoire holds roughly 100,000 clones, with 89% as singletons. Sequencing used peripheral blood. The rearrangement links TRBV11-2 to TRBJ1-5, with 8 bases aligning to TRBD1. The sequence came from a woman aged 55 to 70 with acute or convalescent COVID-19. DNA for the CDR3: TGTGCCAGCAGTTCCGGGACAGGCCCTTATCAGCCCCAGCATTTT. Translation: CASSSGTGPYQPQHF.